Described below is a single T cell receptor (beta chain) sequence and its context. It lacks a known antigen. Base qualities were left out, and no much larger clone turns up one base away. The immunoSEQ Assay, a bias-controlled multiplex PCR, was used to amplify TCRbeta CDR3 regions from genomic DNA. Under the source paper's analysis protocol: Within the assay, amplification of reference gene primers was used to estimate how many nucleated cells each sample contained. To quantify the absolute abundance of each unique TCRbeta CDR3 rearrangement, sequence reads were collapsed and filtered. For each sample, productive Simpson clonality was calculated as the square root of Simpson's diversity index across productive rearrangements. TCRdb limited this immuneACCESS table to in-frame rearrangements with V and J called. A share of clones is missing; checked studies link under half to unresolved V genes, and the rest is unexplained. The D gene and trimming were derived from the DNA, and the V and J assignments and clone size from that table. The sample table contains about 130,000 clones; only one count was recorded for about 83% of them. The leading ten clones occupy 9.5% to 15% of the sample.

Measured from the cysteine to the phenylalanine, the CDR3 is 14 residues long. This entry keeps only the CDR3 DNA: 42 bases, framed from base 1. V is shortened by 0 bases, J by 4 bases, and the region joining them spans 10 bases. Based on the germline V gene, the CDR1 and CDR2 sequences are SGHDT and YYEEEE. The data stem from a study of blood T cell repertoires in COVID-19 (dated by TCRdb to about 2020). Background for the entire study: Collaborator samples came from the United States, Italy and Spain and covered acute and convalescent phases of COVID-19. The prospective study material was composed of cDNA or gDNA derived from T cells, B-cell-depleted T cells, or PBMCs. Subjects who had been exposed to COVID-19, were actively infected with it, or had recovered from it provided the deeply sampled blood TCRbeta repertoires that made up the dataset. The repertoires were released in a freely available public database meant as a resource for research on the immune response to SARS-CoV-2. A de-identified subject ID, COVID-19 status, age in years and sex were almost always included in the sample metadata. The samples were drawn from two sources: the first 160 participants of the ongoing ImmuneRACE study, and 1,000 to 1,500 subjects contributed by 6 global collaborators. Where available, HLA class I and class II types were obtained from metadata supplied by the sample provider rather than from assay-based typing.

Each collaborating institution followed its own protocols to collect whole blood in K2EDTA tubes. For TCRbeta analysis, collaborators shipped samples in one of three forms: frozen whole blood, isolated PBMCs, or DNA extracted from either of those sample types. What the research found in general, with its limitations: How much clinical and demographic metadata was included differed by source and by participant, and the metadata was provided uncurated.

The receptor's source is a human donor in a cohort sampled during active COVID-19. Input material: peripheral blood. This sequence uses TRBV5-6 and TRBJ1-2; no D gene can be assigned with confidence. The sequenced DNA: TGTGCCAGCAGCTTGGACCCGGGAAGCTATGGCTACACCTTC. This sequence encodes CASSLDPGSYGYTF. Beyond the CDR3, the reference TRBV5-6 and TRBJ1-2 genes provide the residues; the full variable domain reads: DAGVTQSPTHLIKTRGQQVTLRCSPKSGHDTVSWYQQALGQGPQFIFQYYEEEERQRGNFPDRFSGHQFPNYSSELNVNALLLGDSALYLCASSLDPGSYGYTFGSGTRLTVV.